This T cell receptor beta chain was identified in a study of Graves' ophthalmopathy and Graves' hyperthyroidism. Study background: Peripheral blood collection took place at initial diagnosis, before any treatment. Study-level results: Among expanded thyroid clonotypes above 0.001 frequency, most also occurred in blood.

Remarks on this clonotype: Its antigen is not known.

Where ophthalmopathy was absent within 18 months of follow-up, hyperthyroidism was stable. RNA transcripts yielded amplified TCR beta CDR3 regions. HTBI primers were employed in first-round RT-PCR, then a second-round multiplex PCR followed. TCRdb re-called the multiplex PCR reads with MiXCR, one entry per CDR3 protein. The sample lists more than 300,000 distinct CDR3 sequences; 15% were seen once. CDR3 length: 19 residues. CDR1 is MDHEN and CDR2 is SYDVKM in the germline V gene. V lost 4 bases to trimming and J lost 1 base; unmatched junction nucleotides: 16. This receptor was obtained from a woman between 18 and 29 years old with stable Graves' hyperthyroidism. This chain links TRBV28 with TRBJ2-4; 7 nucleotides align to TRBD2. Sequenced: peripheral blood. The CDR3 DNA reads as TGTGCCAGCAGTTGGATCTACGGCGGGGGAGGGTTGGCCAAAAACATTCAGTACTTC. It translates to CASSWIYGGGGLAKNIQYF.